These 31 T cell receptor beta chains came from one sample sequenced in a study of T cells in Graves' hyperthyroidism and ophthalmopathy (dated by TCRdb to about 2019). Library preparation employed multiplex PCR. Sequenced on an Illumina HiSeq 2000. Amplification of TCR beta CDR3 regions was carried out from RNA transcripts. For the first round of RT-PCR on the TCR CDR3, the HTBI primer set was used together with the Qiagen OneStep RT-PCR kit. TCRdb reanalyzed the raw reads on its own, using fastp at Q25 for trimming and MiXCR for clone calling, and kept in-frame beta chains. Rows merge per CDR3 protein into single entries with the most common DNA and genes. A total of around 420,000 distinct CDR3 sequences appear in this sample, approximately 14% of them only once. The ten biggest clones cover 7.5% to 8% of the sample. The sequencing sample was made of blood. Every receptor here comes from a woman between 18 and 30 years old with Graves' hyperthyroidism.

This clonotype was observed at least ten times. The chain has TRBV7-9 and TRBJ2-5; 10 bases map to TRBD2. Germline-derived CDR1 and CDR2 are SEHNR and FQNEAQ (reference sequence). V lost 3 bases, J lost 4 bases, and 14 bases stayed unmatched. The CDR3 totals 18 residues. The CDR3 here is CASSFQREGRAKRETQYF. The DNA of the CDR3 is TGTGCCAGCAGCTTCCAGCGGGAGGGCCGGGCGAAACGAGAGACCCAGTACTTC.

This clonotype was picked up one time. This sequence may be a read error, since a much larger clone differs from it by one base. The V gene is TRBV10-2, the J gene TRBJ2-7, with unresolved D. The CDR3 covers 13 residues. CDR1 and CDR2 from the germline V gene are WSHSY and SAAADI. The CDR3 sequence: CTSSEGRPLEQYF. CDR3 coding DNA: TGCACCAGCAGTGAAGGCCGACCGCTCGAGCAGTACTTC.

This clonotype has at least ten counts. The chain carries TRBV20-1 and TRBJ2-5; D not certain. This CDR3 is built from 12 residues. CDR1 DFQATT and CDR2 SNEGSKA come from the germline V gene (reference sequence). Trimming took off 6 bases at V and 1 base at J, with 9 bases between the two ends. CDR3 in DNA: TGCAGTGCGTGGGCCTTCCAAGAGACCCAGTACTTC. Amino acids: CSAWAFQETQYF.

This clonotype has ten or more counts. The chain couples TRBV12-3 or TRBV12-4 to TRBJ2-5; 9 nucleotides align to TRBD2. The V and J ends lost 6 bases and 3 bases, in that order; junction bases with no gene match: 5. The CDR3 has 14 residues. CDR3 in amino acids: CASRPLAGEETQYF. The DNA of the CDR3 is TGTGCCAGCAGACCCTTAGCGGGAGAAGAGACCCAGTACTTC.

The CDR3 DNA sequence: TGCAGTGCTCCCCTGGCGATCACAGATACGCAGTATTTT. It translates to CSAPLAITDTQYF. This rearrangement joins TRBV20-1 to TRBJ2-3; D gene uncertain. Per the germline V gene, CDR1 is DFQATT and CDR2 is SNEGSKA (reference sequence). Between the trimmed V and J ends, which lost 5 bases and 2 bases, there was a span of 11 bases. CDR3 length: 13 residues.

The CDR3 reads CASSQTGGGGYTF. The CDR3 bases are TGTGCCAGCAGCCAGACAGGGGGAGGGGGCTACACCTTC. The rearrangement links TRBV9 to TRBJ1-2; 9 bases agree with TRBD1. This CDR3 spans 13 amino acids. With 4 bases clipped from V and 8 bases from J, the junction kept 6 bases outside the gene matches. The V gene's germline CDR1 is SGDLS and CDR2 YYNGEE.

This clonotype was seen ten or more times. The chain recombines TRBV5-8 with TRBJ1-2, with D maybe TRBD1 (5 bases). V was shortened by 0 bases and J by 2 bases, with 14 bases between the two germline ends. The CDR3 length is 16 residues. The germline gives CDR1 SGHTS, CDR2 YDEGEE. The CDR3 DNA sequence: TGTGCCAGCAGCTTGGCGCAGGGCCGGGACAACTATGGCTACACCTTC. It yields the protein CASSLAQGRDNYGYTF.

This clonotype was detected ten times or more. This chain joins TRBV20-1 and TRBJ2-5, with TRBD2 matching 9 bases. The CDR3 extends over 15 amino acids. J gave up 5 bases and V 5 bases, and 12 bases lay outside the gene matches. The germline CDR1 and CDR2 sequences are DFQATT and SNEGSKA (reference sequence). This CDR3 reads CSARPAGGGRETQYF. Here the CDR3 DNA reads TGCAGTGCTCGCCCGGCGGGGGGGGGCCGGGAGACCCAGTACTTC.

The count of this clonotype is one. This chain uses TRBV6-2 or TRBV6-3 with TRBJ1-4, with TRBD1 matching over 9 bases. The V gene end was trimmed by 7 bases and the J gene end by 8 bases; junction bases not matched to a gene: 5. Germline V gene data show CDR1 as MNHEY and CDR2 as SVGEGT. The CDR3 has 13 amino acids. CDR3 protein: CASKGQGREKLFF. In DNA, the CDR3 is TGTGCCAGCAAGGGACAGGGCCGGGAAAAACTGTTTTTT.

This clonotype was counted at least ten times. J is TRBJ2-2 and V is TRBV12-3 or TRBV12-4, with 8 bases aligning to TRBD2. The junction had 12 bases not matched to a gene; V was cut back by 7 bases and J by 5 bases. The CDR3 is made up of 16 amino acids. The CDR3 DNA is TGTGCCAGCAACTCAGGAGACGTAGCGGGAACCGGGGAGCTGTTTTTT. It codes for CASNSGDVAGTGELFF.

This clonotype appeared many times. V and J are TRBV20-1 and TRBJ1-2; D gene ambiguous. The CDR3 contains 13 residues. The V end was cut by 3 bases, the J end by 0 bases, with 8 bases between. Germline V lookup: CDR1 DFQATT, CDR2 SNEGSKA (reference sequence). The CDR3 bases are TGCAGTGCTAGTGGATTAGCTAACTATGGCTACACCTTC. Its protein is CSASGLANYGYTF.

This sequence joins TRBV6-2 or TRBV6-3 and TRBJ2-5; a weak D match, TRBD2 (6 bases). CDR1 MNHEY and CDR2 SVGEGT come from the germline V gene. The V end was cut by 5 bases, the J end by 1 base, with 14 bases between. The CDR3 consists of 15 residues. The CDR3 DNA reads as TGTGCCAGCAGTGGGGGGAGACAGTCCCAAGAGACCCAGTACTTC. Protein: CASSGGRQSQETQYF.

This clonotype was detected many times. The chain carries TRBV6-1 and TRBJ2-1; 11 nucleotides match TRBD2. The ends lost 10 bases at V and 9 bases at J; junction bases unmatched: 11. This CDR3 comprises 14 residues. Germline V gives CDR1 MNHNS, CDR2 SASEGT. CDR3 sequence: CATSIAGGGSEQFF. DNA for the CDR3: TGTGCCACCTCTATAGCGGGAGGGGGGTCTGAGCAGTTCTTC.

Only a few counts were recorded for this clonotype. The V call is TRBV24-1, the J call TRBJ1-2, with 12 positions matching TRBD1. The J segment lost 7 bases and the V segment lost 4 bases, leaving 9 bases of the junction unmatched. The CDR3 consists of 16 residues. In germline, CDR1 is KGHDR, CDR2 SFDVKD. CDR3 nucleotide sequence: TGTGCCACCAGTGAACGGGGACAGGGGGCGATGGGTGGCTACACCTTC. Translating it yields CATSERGQGAMGGYTF.

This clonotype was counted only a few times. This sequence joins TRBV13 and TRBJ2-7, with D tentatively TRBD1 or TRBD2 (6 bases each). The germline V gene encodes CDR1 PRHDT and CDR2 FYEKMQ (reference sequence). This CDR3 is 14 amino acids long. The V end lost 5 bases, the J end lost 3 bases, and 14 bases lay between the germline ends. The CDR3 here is CASSAGTKFYEQYF. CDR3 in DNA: TGTGCCAGCAGCGCGGGGACAAAATTCTACGAGCAGTACTTC.

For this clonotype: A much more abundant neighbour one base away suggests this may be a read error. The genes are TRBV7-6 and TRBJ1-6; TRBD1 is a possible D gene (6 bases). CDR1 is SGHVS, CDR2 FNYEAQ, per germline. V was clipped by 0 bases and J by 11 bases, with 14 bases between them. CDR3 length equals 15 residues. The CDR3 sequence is CASSLAGGLSPPLHF. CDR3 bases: TGTGCCAGCAGCTTAGCGGGGGGCCTAAGTCCACCCCTCCACTTT.

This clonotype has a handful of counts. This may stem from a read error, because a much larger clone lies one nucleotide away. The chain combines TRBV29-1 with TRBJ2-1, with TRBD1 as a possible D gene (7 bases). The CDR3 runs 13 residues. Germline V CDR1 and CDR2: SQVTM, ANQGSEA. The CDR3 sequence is CGVEGRGENEQFF. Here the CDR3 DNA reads TGCGGCGTTGAAGGCAGGGGGGAAAATGAGCAGTTCTTC.

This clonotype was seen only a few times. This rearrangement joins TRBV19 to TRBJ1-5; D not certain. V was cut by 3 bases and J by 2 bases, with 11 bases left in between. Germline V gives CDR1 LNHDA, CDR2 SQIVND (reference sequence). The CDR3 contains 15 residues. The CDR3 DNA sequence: TGTGCCAGTAGTATCGTGCCATATGGCAATCAGCCCCAGCATTTT. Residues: CASSIVPYGNQPQHF. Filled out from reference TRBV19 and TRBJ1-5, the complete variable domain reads DGGITQSPKYLFRKEGQNVTLSCEQNLNHDAMYWYRQDPGQGLRLIYYSQIVNDFQKGDIAEGYSVSREKKESFPLTVTSAQKNPTAFYLCASSIVPYGNQPQHFGDGTRLSIL.

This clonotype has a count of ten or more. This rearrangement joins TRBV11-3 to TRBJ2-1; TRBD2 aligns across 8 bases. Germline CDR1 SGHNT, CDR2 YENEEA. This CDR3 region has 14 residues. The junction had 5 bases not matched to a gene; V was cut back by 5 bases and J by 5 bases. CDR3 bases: TGTGCCAGCAGCGTTAGCGGGACCCACAATGAGCAGTTCTTC. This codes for CASSVSGTHNEQFF.

CDR3 in DNA: TGTGCCAGCAGTTTAGTCGGAAATCTCGCCTACGAGCAGTACTTC. Translating gives CASSLVGNLAYEQYF. The V gene is TRBV27, the J gene TRBJ2-7; D not certain. Trimming pared 2 bases from V and 2 bases from J, leaving 13 bases between. The CDR3 consists of 15 residues. The germline V gene encodes CDR1 MNHEY and CDR2 SMNVEV (reference sequence).

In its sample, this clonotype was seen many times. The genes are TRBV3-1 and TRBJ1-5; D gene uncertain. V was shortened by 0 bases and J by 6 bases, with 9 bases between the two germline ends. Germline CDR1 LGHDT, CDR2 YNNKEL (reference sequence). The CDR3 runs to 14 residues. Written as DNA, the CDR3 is TGTGCCAGCAGCCAAGAGTCGGGAGGTCAGCCCCAGCATTTT. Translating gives CASSQESGGQPQHF.

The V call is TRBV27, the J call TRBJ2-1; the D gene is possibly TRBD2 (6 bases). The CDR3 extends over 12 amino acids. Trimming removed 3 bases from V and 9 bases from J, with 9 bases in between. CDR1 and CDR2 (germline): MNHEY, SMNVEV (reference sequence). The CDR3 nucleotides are TGTGCCAGCAGTTTCGGAGGGTCTGAGCAGTTCTTC. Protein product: CASSFGGSEQFF.

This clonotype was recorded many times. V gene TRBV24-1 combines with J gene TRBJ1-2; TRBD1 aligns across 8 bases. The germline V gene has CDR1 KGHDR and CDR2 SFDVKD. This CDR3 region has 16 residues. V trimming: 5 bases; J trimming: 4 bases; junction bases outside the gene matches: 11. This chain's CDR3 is CATSGTGSGAVYGYTF. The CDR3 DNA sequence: TGTGCCACCAGTGGGACAGGGTCAGGAGCGGTCTATGGCTACACCTTC.

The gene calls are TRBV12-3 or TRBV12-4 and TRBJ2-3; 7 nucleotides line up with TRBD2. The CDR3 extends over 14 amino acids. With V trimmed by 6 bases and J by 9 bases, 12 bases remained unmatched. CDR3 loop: CASSRGLGGPTQYF. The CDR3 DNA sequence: TGTGCCAGCAGCCGCGGACTAGGAGGCCCCACGCAGTATTTT.

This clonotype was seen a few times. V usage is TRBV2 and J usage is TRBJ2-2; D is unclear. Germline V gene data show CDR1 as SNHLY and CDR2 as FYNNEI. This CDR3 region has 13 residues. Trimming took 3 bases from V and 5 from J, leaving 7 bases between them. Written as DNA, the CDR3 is TGTGCCAGCAGTGAGACGGTTACCGGGGAGCTGTTTTTT. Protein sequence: CASSETVTGELFF.

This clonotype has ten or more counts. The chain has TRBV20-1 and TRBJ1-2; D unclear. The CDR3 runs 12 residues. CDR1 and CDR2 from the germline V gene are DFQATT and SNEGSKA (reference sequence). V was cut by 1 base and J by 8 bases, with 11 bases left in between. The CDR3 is CSARVLVDGYTF. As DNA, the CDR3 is TGCAGTGCTAGAGTCCTCGTGGACGGCTACACCTTC.

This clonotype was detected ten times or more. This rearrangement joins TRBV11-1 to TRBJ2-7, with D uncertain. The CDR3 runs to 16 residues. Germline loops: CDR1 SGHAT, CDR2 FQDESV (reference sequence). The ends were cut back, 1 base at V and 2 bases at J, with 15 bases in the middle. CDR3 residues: CASSLGKVAITYEQYF. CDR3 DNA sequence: TGTGCCAGCAGCTTAGGGAAGGTAGCCATAACCTACGAGCAGTACTTC.

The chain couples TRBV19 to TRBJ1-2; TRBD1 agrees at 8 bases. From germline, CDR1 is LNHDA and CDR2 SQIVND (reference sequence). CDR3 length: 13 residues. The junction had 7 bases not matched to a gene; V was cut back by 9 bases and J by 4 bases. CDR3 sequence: CASATGDGYGYTF. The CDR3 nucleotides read TGTGCCAGCGCGACAGGGGATGGCTATGGCTACACCTTC.

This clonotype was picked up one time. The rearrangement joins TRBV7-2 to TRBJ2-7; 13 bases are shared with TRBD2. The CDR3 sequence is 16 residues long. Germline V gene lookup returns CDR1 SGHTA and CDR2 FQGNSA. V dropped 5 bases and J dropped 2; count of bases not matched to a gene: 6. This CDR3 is CASSHPGTSGAYEQYF. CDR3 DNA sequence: TGTGCCAGCAGCCACCCTGGGACTAGCGGGGCCTACGAGCAGTACTTC.

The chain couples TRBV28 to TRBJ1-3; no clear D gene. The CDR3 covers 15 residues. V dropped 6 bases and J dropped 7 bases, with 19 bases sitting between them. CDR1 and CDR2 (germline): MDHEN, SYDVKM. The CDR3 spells CASSVRKGAGNTIYF. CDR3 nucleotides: TGTGCCAGCAGCGTCCGGAAGGGCGCGGGCAACACCATATATTTT.

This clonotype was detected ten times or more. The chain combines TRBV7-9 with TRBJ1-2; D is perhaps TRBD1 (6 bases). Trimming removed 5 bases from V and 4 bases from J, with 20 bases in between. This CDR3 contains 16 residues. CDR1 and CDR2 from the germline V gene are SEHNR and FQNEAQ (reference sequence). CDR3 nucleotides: TGTGCCAGCAGCCCCAGGACAGTCCCTGGAGTCTATGGCTACACCTTC. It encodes CASSPRTVPGVYGYTF.